Shown below are 17 T cell receptor beta chains from a single sample sequenced in a study of T cells in Graves' hyperthyroidism and ophthalmopathy. Amplification targeted TCR beta CDR3 regions from RNA transcripts. A set of HTBI primers served as the primers for a first-round RT-PCR of the TCR CDR3. TCRdb redid the calling of the multiplex PCR reads with MiXCR, one entry per CDR3 protein. The sample yields 490,000 or so distinct CDR3 sequences, nearly 20% seen once. What was sequenced was blood. The receptors come from a man aged 40-50 years with Graves' ophthalmopathy.

Worth noting for this clonotype: One junction end does not reproduce the germline sequence, and a read error may be involved. The chain employs TRBV6-2 or TRBV6-3 and TRBJ1-2; 10 bases match TRBD1. Per germline, CDR1 MNHEY and CDR2 SVGEGT. This CDR3 is 13 amino acids long. In DNA form, the CDR3 reads TGTGCCGGCAGTAGACAGGGGGCCTATGGCTACACCTTC. Protein product: CAGSRQGAYGYTF.

This CDR3 is CASSLAEAFF. The CDR3 DNA reads TGTGCCAGCAGCTTGGCTGAAGCTTTCTTT. The chain recombines TRBV11-2 with TRBJ1-1, with D hard to call. There are 10 residues in the CDR3. CDR1 and CDR2 (germline): SGHAT, FQNNGV. The ends were cut back, 3 bases at V and 6 bases at J, with 2 bases in the middle. Together with reference TRBV11-2 and TRBJ1-1, the CDR3 gives the full variable domain: EAGVAQSPRYKIIEKRQSVAFWCNPISGHATLYWYQQILGQGPKLLIQFQNNGVVDDSQLPKDRFSAERLKGVDSTLKIQPAKLEDSAVYLCASSLAEAFFGQGTRLTVV.

The rearrangement links TRBV14 to TRBJ2-3; D gene unclear. The germline CDR1 and CDR2 sequences are SGHDN and FVKESK. V dropped 0 bases and J dropped 4 bases, with 14 bases sitting between them. This CDR3 comprises 16 residues. The CDR3 DNA reads TGTGCCAGCAGCCAAGACGTACACGGCCGGGCAGATACGCAGTATTTT. This gives the protein CASSQDVHGRADTQYF.

CDR3 DNA: TGTGCCAGCAGCTTGGATGATACAGGGTACGAGCCCCAGCATTTT. This translates into CASSLDDTGYEPQHF. This chain connects TRBV5-5 to TRBJ1-5, with D maybe TRBD1 (6 bases). Germline CDR1 reads SGHKS; CDR2 reads YYEKEE (reference sequence). The CDR3 has 15 residues. The V end was cut by 0 bases, the J end by 8 bases, with 15 bases between.

The V gene is TRBV4-3, the J gene TRBJ2-7; a possible D gene is TRBD1 (5 bases). With 0 bases removed from V and 6 bases from J, the gap between germline ends came to 15 bases. This CDR3 contains 15 residues. Germline assignment: CDR1 LGHNA and CDR2 YSLEER. CDR3 bases: TGCGCCAGCAGCCAAGATCCCCAGGGTTTCGCCGAGCAGTACTTC. Its translation: CASSQDPQGFAEQYF.

This clonotype came up a few times. This chain connects TRBV9 to TRBJ1-1, with D perhaps matching TRBD1 (6 bases). V dropped 7 bases and J dropped 3 bases, with 10 bases sitting between them. Germline CDR1 is SGDLS and CDR2 is YYNGEE. The CDR3 has 12 residues. The CDR3 DNA sequence: TGTGCCAGCGGAGGACAGCACACTGAAGCTTTCTTT. Protein sequence: CASGGQHTEAFF.

There are many counts of this clonotype. This chain uses TRBV28 with TRBJ2-7, with D perhaps matching TRBD1 (7 bases). The germline V gene encodes CDR1 MDHEN and CDR2 SYDVKM. CDR3 length equals 15 residues. V lost 5 bases, J lost 0 bases, and 14 bases lay in between. CDR3 DNA: TGTGCCAGCAGTCGTGCGGGACAGTCCTCCTACGAGCAGTACTTC. Translation: CASSRAGQSSYEQYF.

This clonotype was recorded many times. V and J are TRBV12-3 or TRBV12-4 and TRBJ1-2; D might be TRBD1 (5 bases). V shed 1 base and J shed 7 bases, with 16 bases lying between them. This CDR3 is built from 15 residues. The CDR3: CASSLGGGGSAGYTF. CDR3 sequence (DNA): TGTGCCAGCAGTTTAGGGGGGGGGGGTTCGGCTGGCTACACCTTC.

This chain links TRBV14 with TRBJ2-3; D call uncertain. Germline CDR1 is SGHDN and CDR2 is FVKESK. Between the trimmed V and J ends, which lost 6 bases and 0 bases, there was a span of 16 bases. This CDR3 contains 16 residues. The CDR3 coding sequence is TGTGCCAGCAGGGAAACCCCTGAGACCAGCACAGATACGCAGTATTTT. Its translation: CASRETPETSTDTQYF.

The rearrangement links TRBV20-1 to TRBJ2-1, with TRBD1 identical over 8 bases. The germline CDR1 and CDR2 sequences are DFQATT and SNEGSKA (reference sequence). V was pared by 6 bases and J by 8 bases, with 6 bases of the junction left unmatched. The CDR3 totals 12 residues. The CDR3 reads CSARDRLDEQFF. The CDR3 nucleotides are TGCAGTGCGAGGGACAGGCTGGATGAGCAGTTCTTC.

This clonotype was recorded only once. This chain uses TRBV6-2 or TRBV6-3 with TRBJ2-6; TRBD1 agrees at 9 bases. V lost 7 bases, J lost 1 base, and 20 bases stayed unmatched. CDR3 length equals 21 residues. CDR1 MNHEY and CDR2 SVGEGT come from the germline V gene. The CDR3 reads CASKDSWDRAFNSSGANVLTF. The DNA for the CDR3 is TGTGCCAGCAAAGATAGTTGGGACAGGGCATTTAATTCTTCTGGGGCCAACGTCCTGACTTTC.

This clonotype has a handful of counts. The CDR3 region has the DNA TGTGCCAGCTCACCACCCAACAGAGACTATGGCTACACCTTC. It is translated as CASSPPNRDYGYTF. This sequence joins TRBV18 and TRBJ1-2; D not resolved. Trimming left V 0 bases short and J 3 bases short, with 8 bases between. The CDR3 consists of 14 residues. CDR1 and CDR2 (germline): KGHSH, LQKENI.

The V gene is TRBV20-1, the J gene TRBJ2-7; weak D call: TRBD2 (6 bases). V shed 3 bases and J shed 1 base, with 7 bases lying between them. Germline V gives CDR1 DFQATT, CDR2 SNEGSKA (reference sequence). The CDR3 is 12 amino acids. CDR3 in DNA: TGCAGTGCTAGGGGACTTTCCTACGAGCAGTACTTC. Its protein is CSARGLSYEQYF.

This clonotype was detected only a few times. The chain has TRBV29-1 and TRBJ2-1; 12 bases fit TRBD2. J was trimmed by 3 bases and V by 3 bases; bases with no gene match: 3. This CDR3 has 15 residues. Germline V gene lookup returns CDR1 SQVTM and CDR2 ANQGSEA. The CDR3 sequence is CSVEKLAGGYNEQFF. Written as DNA, the CDR3 is TGCAGCGTTGAGAAACTAGCGGGGGGCTACAATGAGCAGTTCTTC.

This chain joins TRBV7-9 and TRBJ1-4; D unclear. This CDR3 spans 15 amino acids. Trimming pared 3 bases from V and 4 bases from J, leaving 12 bases between. Germline V gene data show CDR1 as SEHNR and CDR2 as FQNEAQ (reference sequence). Written as DNA, the CDR3 is TGTGCCAGCAGCTTTCCAGACGGAATTAATGAAAAACTGTTTTTT. Protein product: CASSFPDGINEKLFF.

Of note for this clonotype: A far larger clone is one base from this, pointing to a likely read error. Because the CDR3 is missing its conserved closing phenylalanine or tryptophan, this is likely a read error. This rearrangement joins TRBV7-2 to TRBJ1-1; D might be TRBD1 (6 bases). Germline CDR1 is SGHTA and CDR2 is FQGNSA. V was cut by 5 bases and J by 1 base, with 11 bases left in between. The length of the CDR3 is 14 residues. CDR3 sequence: CASSLRTANTEAFL. The DNA of the CDR3 is TGTGCCAGCAGCCTTCGGACAGCGAACACTGAAGCTTTCTTG.

The chain couples TRBV12-3 or TRBV12-4 to TRBJ2-5; the match to TRBD1 covers 9 bases. The CDR3 is made up of 13 amino acids. V trimming: 4 bases; J trimming: 3 bases; junction bases outside the gene matches: 0. CDR3 protein: CASSWDREETQYF. CDR3 coding DNA: TGTGCCAGCAGTTGGGACAGGGAAGAGACCCAGTACTTC.